This T cell receptor beta chain was captured by sequencing in a study of control samples from healthy donors and cancer patients. Only in-frame clones appear in the TCRdb table, and some are missing; sequencing was by immunoSEQ multiplex PCR. The sample has around 99,000 clones; 90% are singletons. The clonotype comes from a human donor in good health. The donor label of this sample is uncertain. The specimen sequenced was blood.

The CDR3 bases are TGTGCCACCAGTGACCAATCGGACGGGACCTACGAGCAGTACTTC. As protein: CATSDQSDGTYEQYF. The chain recombines TRBV24-1 with TRBJ2-7; D may be TRBD2 (5 bases). V was pared by 4 bases and J by 2 bases, with 14 bases between. The germline gives CDR1 KGHDR, CDR2 SFDVKD. This CDR3 region has 15 residues.